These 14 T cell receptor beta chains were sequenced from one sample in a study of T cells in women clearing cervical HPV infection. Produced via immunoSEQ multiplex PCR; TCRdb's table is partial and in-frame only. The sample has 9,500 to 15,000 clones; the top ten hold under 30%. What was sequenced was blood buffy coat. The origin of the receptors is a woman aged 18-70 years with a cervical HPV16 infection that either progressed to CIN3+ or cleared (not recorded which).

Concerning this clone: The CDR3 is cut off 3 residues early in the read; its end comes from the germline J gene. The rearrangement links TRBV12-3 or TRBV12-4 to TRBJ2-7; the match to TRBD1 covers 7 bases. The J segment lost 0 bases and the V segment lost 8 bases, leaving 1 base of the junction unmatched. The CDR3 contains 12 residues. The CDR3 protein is CASRDSSYEQYF. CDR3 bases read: TGTGCCAGCCGGGACAGCTCCTACGAG.

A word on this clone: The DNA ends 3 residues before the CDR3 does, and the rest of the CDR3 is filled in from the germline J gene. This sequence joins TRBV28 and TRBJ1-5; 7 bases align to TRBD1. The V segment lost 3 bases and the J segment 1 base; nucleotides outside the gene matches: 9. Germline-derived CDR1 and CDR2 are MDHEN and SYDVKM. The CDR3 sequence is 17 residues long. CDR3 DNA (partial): TGTGCCAGCAGTTTGAGGGGGCAAATGGAAAGCAATCAGCCC. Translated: CASSLRGQMESNQP. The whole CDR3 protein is CASSLRGQMESNQPQHF. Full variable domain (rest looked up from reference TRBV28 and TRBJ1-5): DVKVTQSSRYLVKRTGEKVFLECVQDMDHENMFWYRQDPGLGLRLIYFSYDVKMKEKGDIPEGYSVSREKKERFSLILESASTNQTSMYLCASSLRGQMESNQPQHFGDGTRLSIL.

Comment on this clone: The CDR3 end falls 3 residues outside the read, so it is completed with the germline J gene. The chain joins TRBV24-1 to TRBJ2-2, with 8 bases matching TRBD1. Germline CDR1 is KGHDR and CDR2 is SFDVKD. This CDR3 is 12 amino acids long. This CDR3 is CATSDSGTGLFF. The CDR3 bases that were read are TGTGCCACCAGTGATTCCGGGACAGGG.

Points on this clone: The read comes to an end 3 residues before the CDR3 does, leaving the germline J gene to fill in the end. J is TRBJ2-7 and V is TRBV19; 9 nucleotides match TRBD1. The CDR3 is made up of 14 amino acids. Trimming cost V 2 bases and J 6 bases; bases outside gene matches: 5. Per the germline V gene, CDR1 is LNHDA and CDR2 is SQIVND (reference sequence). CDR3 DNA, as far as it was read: TGTGCCAGTAGTATACCGGGACAGGGTTCCGAG. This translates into CASSIPGQGSE. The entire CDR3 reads CASSIPGQGSEQYF.

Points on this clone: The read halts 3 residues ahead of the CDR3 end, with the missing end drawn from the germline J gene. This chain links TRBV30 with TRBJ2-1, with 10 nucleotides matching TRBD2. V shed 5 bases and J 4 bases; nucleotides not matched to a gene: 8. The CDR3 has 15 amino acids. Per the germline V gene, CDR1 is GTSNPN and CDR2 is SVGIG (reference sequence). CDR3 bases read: TGTGCCTGGTCAGCGGGGGGGCGAAAATACAATGAG. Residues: CAWSAGGRKYNE. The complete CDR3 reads CAWSAGGRKYNEQFF.

CDR3 sequence: CASSSLPSGGYNEQFF. The sequenced CDR3 bases are TGCGCCAGCAGCTCCCTGCCTAGCGGGGGATACAATGAG. V gene TRBV5-1 combines with J gene TRBJ2-1; TRBD2 matches 10 bases. The missing CDR3 end, 3 residues past where the read stops, is filled in from the germline J gene. V shed 3 bases, J shed 4 bases, and the junction held 7 bases outside the gene matches. This CDR3 is 16 amino acids long. Germline V CDR1 and CDR2: SGHRS, YFSETQ.

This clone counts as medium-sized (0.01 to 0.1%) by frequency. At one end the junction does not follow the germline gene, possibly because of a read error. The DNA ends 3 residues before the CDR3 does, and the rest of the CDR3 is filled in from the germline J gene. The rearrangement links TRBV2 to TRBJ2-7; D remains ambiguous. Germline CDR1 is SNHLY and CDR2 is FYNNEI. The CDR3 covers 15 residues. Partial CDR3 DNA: TGTGCCAGCAGCGAAGGTTCTTCAGAATTCTACGAG. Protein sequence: CASSEGSSEFYE. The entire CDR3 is CASSEGSSEFYEQYF.

The CDR3 loop is CASSLDGGGHGYTF. Partial CDR3 DNA: TGTGCCAGCAGCTTAGATGGTGGAGGGCATGGC. This chain connects TRBV7-9 to TRBJ1-2; D is ambiguous. The CDR3 goes on 3 residues after the read ends, and that part is filled in from the germline J gene. This CDR3 comprises 14 residues. Trimming took off 1 base at V and 6 bases at J, with 12 bases between the two ends. Germline V lookup: CDR1 SEHNR, CDR2 FQNEAQ (reference sequence). Full variable domain (missing parts from reference TRBV7-9 and TRBJ1-2): DTGVSQNPRHKITKRGQNVTFRCDPISEHNRLYWYRQTLGQGPEFLTYFQNEAQLEKSRLLSDRFSAERPKGSFSTLEIQRTEQGDSAMYLCASSLDGGGHGYTFGSGTRLTVV.

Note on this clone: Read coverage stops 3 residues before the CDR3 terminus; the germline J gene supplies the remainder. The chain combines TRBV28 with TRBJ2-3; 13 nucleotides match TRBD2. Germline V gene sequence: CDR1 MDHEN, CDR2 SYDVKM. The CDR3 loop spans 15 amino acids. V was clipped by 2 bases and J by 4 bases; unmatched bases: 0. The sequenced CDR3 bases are TGTGCCAGCAGTTTAGGGACTAGCGGGGCAGATACG. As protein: CASSLGTSGADT. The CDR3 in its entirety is CASSLGTSGADTQYF.

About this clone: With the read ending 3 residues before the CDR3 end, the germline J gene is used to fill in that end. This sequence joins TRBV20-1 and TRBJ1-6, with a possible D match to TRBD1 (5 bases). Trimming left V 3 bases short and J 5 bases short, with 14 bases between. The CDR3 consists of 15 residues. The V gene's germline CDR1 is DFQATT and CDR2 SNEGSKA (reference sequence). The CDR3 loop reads CSASGGQGNNSPLHF. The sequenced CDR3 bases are TGCAGTGCTAGTGGAGGCCAGGGAAATAATTCACCC.

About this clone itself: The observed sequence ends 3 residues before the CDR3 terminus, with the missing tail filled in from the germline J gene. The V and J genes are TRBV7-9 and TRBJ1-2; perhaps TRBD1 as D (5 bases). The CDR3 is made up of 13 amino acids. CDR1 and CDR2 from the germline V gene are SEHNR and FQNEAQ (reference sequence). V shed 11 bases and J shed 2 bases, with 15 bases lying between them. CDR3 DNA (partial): TGTGCCGGGGGGTCAGGTGCCAACTATGGC. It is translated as CAGGSGANYG. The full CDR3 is CAGGSGANYGYTF. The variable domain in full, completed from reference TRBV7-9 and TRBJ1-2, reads DTGVSQNPRHKITKRGQNVTFRCDPISEHNRLYWYRQTLGQGPEFLTYFQNEAQLEKSRLLSDRFSAERPKGSFSTLEIQRTEQGDSAMYLCAGGSGANYGYTFGSGTRLTVV.

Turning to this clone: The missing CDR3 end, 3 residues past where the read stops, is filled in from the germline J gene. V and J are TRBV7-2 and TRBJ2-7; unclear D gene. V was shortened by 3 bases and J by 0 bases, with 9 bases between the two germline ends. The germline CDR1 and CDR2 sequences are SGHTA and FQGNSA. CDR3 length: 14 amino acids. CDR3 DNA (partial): TGTGCCAGCAGCTTCTCTAGGAGCTCCTACGAG. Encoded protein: CASSFSRSSYE. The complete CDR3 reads CASSFSRSSYEQYF.

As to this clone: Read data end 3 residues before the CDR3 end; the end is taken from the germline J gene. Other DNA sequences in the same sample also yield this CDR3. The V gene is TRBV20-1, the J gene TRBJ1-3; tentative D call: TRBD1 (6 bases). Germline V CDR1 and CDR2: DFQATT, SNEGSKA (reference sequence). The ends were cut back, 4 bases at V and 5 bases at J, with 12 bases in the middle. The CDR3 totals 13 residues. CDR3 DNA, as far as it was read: TGCAGTGCTACAGGGGACAACAGAAACACC. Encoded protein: CSATGDNRNT. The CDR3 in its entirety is CSATGDNRNTIYF.

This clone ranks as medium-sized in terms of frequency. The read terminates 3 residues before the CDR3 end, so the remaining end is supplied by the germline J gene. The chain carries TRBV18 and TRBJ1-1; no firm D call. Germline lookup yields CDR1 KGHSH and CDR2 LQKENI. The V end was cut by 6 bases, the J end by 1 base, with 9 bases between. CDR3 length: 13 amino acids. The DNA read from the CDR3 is TGTGCCAGCTCGCTCAACAGGAACACTGAA. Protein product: CASSLNRNTE. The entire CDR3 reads CASSLNRNTEAFF.